What follows describes a single T cell receptor (beta chain). Its cognate antigen is unknown. The record originates from a study of vaccination effects on CD4 cells after COVID-19. On the study more broadly: Samples were taken post-vaccine, and their median timing was 72 days after the second dose.

CDR3 length: 20 residues. CDR1 is SGHRS, CDR2 YFSETQ, per germline. With 4 bases clipped from V and 1 base from J, the junction kept 21 bases outside the gene matches. Before sequencing, viral peptide pools were used by the ViraFEST assay to expand antigen-specific CD4+ T cells. After roughly 9 days in culture, the CD4+ T cells were isolated. Everyone in the study got two shots of either the BNT162b2 or mRNA-1273 vaccine. Absence of prior SARS-CoV-2 infection characterized the vaccine recipients, who showed negative nucleocapsid antibodies. Each well held 2 million to 2.5 million PBMC cultured with roughly 10 ug/ml peptides and about 10 IU/ml IL-2. Generated by immunoSEQ multiplex PCR, the TCRdb table keeps only in-frame clones and is missing some. This sample yields about 25,000 clones, of which 60% to 85% are seen a single time; around 23% belongs to the top ten.

Source: CD4+ T cells from PBMCs cultured with HCoV-NL63 spike peptides, taken after COVID-19 vaccination. The chain joins TRBV5-1 to TRBJ2-7; 9 nucleotides agree with TRBD1. The source of this sequence is a human donor who received a COVID-19 vaccine. CDR3 coding DNA: TGCGCCAGCAGCCCCGCCCTCAAACCGGGACAGGGATGGGGATCCTACGAGCAGTACTTC. It specifies CASSPALKPGQGWGSYEQYF. Variable domain in full (rest from reference TRBV5-1 and TRBJ2-7): KAGVTQTPRYLIKTRGQQVTLSCSPISGHRSVSWYQQTPGQGLQFLFEYFSETQRNKGNFPGRFSGRQFSNSRSEMNVSTLELGDSALYLCASSPALKPGQGWGSYEQYFGPGTRLTVT.